The entry that follows covers one T cell receptor (beta chain) sequence. Its antigen is not known. The table came from immunoSEQ multiplex PCR; TCRdb's copy has only in-frame clones and leaves some out. The sample includes hundreds of thousands of clones, about 96% of them seen just once. This entry is derived from a study of shared clonotypes between healthy human individuals. Terminally differentiated effector memory CD45RA+ cells were excluded by CCR7 positive selection of CD45RO-negative cells. Among the donors, all were Caucasian adults who lived in Nashville, Tennessee. Study-wide results and limits: Several donors held 5% to 5.5% of naive CD4 clonotypes in common. The four-donor shared clonotypes exceeded non-shared clonotypes in generation probability, with non-shared ones scoring lower.

The germline gives CDR1 SEHNR, CDR2 FQNEAQ (reference sequence). Trimming stripped 7 bases from V and 3 bases from J, with 9 bases between. This CDR3 region has 12 residues. The rearrangement uses TRBV7-9 and TRBJ1-1, with D perhaps matching TRBD1 (6 bases). The sample was naive CD8+ T cells sorted from blood. The receptor's source is a woman in her twenties or thirties in good health. CDR3 nucleotide sequence: TGTGCCAGCACACAGGGCGACACTGAAGCTTTCTTT. Its protein is CASTQGDTEAFF.